The rows below give T cell receptor beta chains drawn from one sample of a study of T cell changes during pregnancy in multiple sclerosis. Only in-frame clones appear in the TCRdb table, and some are missing; sequencing was by immunoSEQ multiplex PCR. This table holds 85,000 to 130,000 clones, about 89% found once. The starting material was peripheral blood, obtained before pregnancy. The receptors stem from a female donor with multiple sclerosis, enrolled in a pregnancy study. The CDR3 runs from the conserved cysteine through the conserved F or W. D genes are given only for firm matches. Clone size is given for some rows only: seen once, a few or many times, or a class if the clone is expanded.

size: NA
V: TRBV7-2
length: 12
D: NA
J: TRBJ2-7
DNA: TGTGCCAGCAGCTCCAGCTCCTACGAGCAGTACTTC
CDR3: CASSSSSYEQYF

size: NA
V: TRBV20-1
length: 11
D: TRBD2
J: TRBJ2-1
DNA: TGCAGTGTGGGACTAGCCACAGAGCAGTTCTTC
CDR3: CSVGLATEQFF

size: NA
V: TRBV18
length: 15
D: TRBD1
J: TRBJ2-5
DNA: TGTGCCAGCTCATCCGGGGACAGGGAAGGGAAGACCCAGTACTTC
CDR3: CASSSGDREGKTQYF

size: NA
V: TRBV7-8
length: 17
D: TRBD1
J: TRBJ1-2
DNA: TGTGCCAGCAGCTTACTGAGGACAGGGGGGGGGAACTATGGCTACACCTTC
CDR3: CASSLLRTGGGNYGYTF

size: NA
V: TRBV19
length: 15
D: NA
J: TRBJ2-1
DNA: TGTGCCAGTAGTACGTCGGGGAGCTCCTACAATGAGCAGTTCTTC
CDR3: CASSTSGSSYNEQFF

size: NA
V: TRBV7-8
length: 17
D: TRBD1
J: TRBJ1-1
DNA: TGTGCCAGCAGCTTAGGAACAGGGGGCGCAGGCCGCACTGAAGCTTTCTTT
CDR3: CASSLGTGGAGRTEAFF

size: NA
V: TRBV7-9
length: 15
D: NA
J: TRBJ2-5
DNA: TGTGCCAGCAGCTTCGGATTAGTGGGGCGGGAGACCCAGTACTTC
CDR3: CASSFGLVGRETQYF

size: NA
V: TRBV28
length: 15
D: NA
J: TRBJ2-5
DNA: TGTGCCAGCAGTTCACCAGGGGTCAGGTTAGAGACCCAGTACTTC
CDR3: CASSSPGVRLETQYF

size: NA
V: TRBV4-3
length: 14
D: TRBD1
J: TRBJ1-2
DNA: TGCGCCAGCAGCCAGACCGGGACAGTCTATGGCTACACCTTC
CDR3: CASSQTGTVYGYTF

size: NA
V: TRBV10-3
length: 15
D: NA
J: TRBJ2-2
DNA: TGTGCCATCAGTGAGTCACTGTTACACACCGGGGAGCTGTTTTTT
CDR3: CAISESLLHTGELFF

size: NA
V: TRBV9
length: 15
D: NA
J: TRBJ2-1
DNA: TGTGCCAGCAGCCTTAGCGATAGCTCCTACAATGAGCAGTTCTTC
CDR3: CASSLSDSSYNEQFF

size: NA
V: TRBV10-3
length: 12
D: TRBD2
J: TRBJ2-1
DNA: TGTGCCATCAGCGTAGCGGGAAATGAGCAGTTCTTC
CDR3: CAISVAGNEQFF

size: NA
V: TRBV5-4
length: 17
D: TRBD2
J: TRBJ2-4
DNA: TGTGCCAGCAGCTATGGACTAGCGGGGCTAGCCAAAAACATTCAGTACTTC
CDR3: CASSYGLAGLAKNIQYF

size: NA
V: TRBV15
length: 15
D: NA
J: TRBJ1-6
DNA: TGTGCCACCAGCAGAGGTGGGCCTCCTGGTTCACCCCTCCACTTT
CDR3: CATSRGGPPGSPLHF

size: NA
V: TRBV10-3
length: 20
D: TRBD2
J: TRBJ2-1
DNA: TGTGCCATCAACGGCAGAACTAGCGGGTCCGGTACGAGCTCCTACAATGAGCAGTTCTTC
CDR3: CAINGRTSGSGTSSYNEQFF

size: once
V: TRBV9
length: 15
D: NA
J: TRBJ2-5
DNA: TGTGCCAGCAGCGTAGAGGAAAGACATGGGAGACCCCAGTACTTC
CDR3: CASSVEERHGRPQYF

size: NA
V: TRBV5-1
length: 16
D: TRBD2
J: TRBJ2-5
DNA: TGCGCCAGCAGCTTTCTAGCGGGGGGATCCCAAGAGACCCAGTACTTC
CDR3: CASSFLAGGSQETQYF

size: NA
V: TRBV6-6
length: 15
D: TRBD1
J: TRBJ1-1
DNA: TGTGCCAGCAGTTACTCTTCAGGGGGTGAGACTGAAGCTTTCTTT
CDR3: CASSYSSGGETEAFF

size: NA
V: TRBV27
length: 16
D: NA
J: TRBJ2-3
DNA: TGTGCCAGCAGTTTATTAAGGGGATCCAGCACAGATACGCAGTATTTT
CDR3: CASSLLRGSSTDTQYF

size: NA
V: TRBV5-4
length: 14
D: TRBD1
J: TRBJ1-1
DNA: TGTGCCAGCAGCCCCGGGGACAGGGTGACTGAAGCTTTCTTT
CDR3: CASSPGDRVTEAFF

size: NA
V: TRBV6-1
length: 12
D: NA
J: TRBJ2-2
DNA: TGTGCCAGCAGTGAAAGGGGAGGGGAGCTGTTTTTT
CDR3: CASSERGGELFF

size: NA
V: TRBV7-2
length: 14
D: NA
J: TRBJ1-4
DNA: TGTGCCAGCAGCTCGAGGTTAACTAATGAAAAACTGTTTTTT
CDR3: CASSSRLTNEKLFF

size: once
V: TRBV28
length: 15
D: TRBD2
J: TRBJ2-7
DNA: TGTGCCAGCACCCCCGGGGGGGCGAAGGGCTACGAGCAGTACTTC
CDR3: CASTPGGAKGYEQYF

size: few
V: TRBV12-5
length: 13
D: NA
J: TRBJ2-7
DNA: TGTGCTAGTGGTTTTAACAGGGTCTACGAGCAGTACTTC
CDR3: CASGFNRVYEQYF

size: NA
V: TRBV30
length: 13
D: NA
J: TRBJ1-5
DNA: TGTGCCTGGAGTCCCAGGGGTGGTCAGCCCCAGCATTTT
CDR3: CAWSPRGGQPQHF

size: NA
V: TRBV18
length: 15
D: NA
J: TRBJ1-3
DNA: TGTGCCAGCTCACCACCTTCTACAGGAGGAAACACCATATATTTT
CDR3: CASSPPSTGGNTIYF

size: NA
V: TRBV2
length: 16
D: TRBD2
J: TRBJ2-5
DNA: TGTGCCAGCAGTGAAGCGCCCCAAAGCGGGACAGAGACCCAGTACTTC
CDR3: CASSEAPQSGTETQYF

size: NA
V: TRBV10-3
length: 19
D: TRBD2
J: TRBJ2-1
DNA: TGTGCCATCAGTGTCAGCACAGGGGGACTAGCGGGAGGAAGGGGTGAGCAGTTCTTC
CDR3: CAISVSTGGLAGGRGEQFF

size: NA
V: TRBV4-2
length: 13
D: NA
J: TRBJ2-2
DNA: TGTGCCAGCAGCCGTGGGGGGATCGGGGAGCTGTTTTTT
CDR3: CASSRGGIGELFF

size: few
V: TRBV11-2
length: 15
D: TRBD1
J: TRBJ2-3
DNA: TGTGCCAGCAGGCGACCGGGACAGATAACAGATACGCAGTATTTT
CDR3: CASRRPGQITDTQYF

size: few
V: TRBV5-3
length: 14
D: NA
J: TRBJ2-7
DNA: TGTGCCAGAAGCTTTAAGACTATTCTACGGGAGCAGTACTTC
CDR3: CARSFKTILREQYF

size: NA
V: TRBV4-1
length: 17
D: NA
J: TRBJ1-1
DNA: TGCGCCAGCAGCTCCTCGGTGAGGACACCTCTGAACACTGAAGCTTTCTTT
CDR3: CASSSSVRTPLNTEAFF

size: NA
V: TRBV28
length: 14
D: NA
J: TRBJ2-3
DNA: TGTGCCAGCAGGGGCGGGCTCCCCCCAGATACGCAGTATTTT
CDR3: CASRGGLPPDTQYF